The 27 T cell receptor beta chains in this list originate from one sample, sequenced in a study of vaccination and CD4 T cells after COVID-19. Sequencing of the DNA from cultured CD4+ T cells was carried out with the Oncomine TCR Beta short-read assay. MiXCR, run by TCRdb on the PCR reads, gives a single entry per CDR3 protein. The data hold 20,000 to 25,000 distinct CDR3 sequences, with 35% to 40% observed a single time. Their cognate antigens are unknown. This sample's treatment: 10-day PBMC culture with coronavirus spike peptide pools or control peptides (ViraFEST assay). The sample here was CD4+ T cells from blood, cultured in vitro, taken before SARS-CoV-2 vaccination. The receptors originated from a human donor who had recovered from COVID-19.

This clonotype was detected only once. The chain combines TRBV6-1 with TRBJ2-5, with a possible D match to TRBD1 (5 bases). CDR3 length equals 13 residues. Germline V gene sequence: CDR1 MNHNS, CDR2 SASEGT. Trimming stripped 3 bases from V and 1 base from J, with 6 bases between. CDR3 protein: CASSDRVQETQYF. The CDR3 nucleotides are TGTGCCAGCAGTGACAGGGTCCAAGAGACCCAGTACTTC.

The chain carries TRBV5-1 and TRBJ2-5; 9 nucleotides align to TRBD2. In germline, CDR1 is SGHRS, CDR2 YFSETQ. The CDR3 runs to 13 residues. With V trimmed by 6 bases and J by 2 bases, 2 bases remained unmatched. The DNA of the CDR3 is TGCGCCAGCAAGACTAGCGGACAAGAGACCCAGTACTTC. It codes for CASKTSGQETQYF. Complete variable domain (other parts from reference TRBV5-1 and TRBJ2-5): KAGVTQTPRYLIKTRGQQVTLSCSPISGHRSVSWYQQTPGQGLQFLFEYFSETQRNKGNFPGRFSGRQFSNSRSEMNVSTLELGDSALYLCASKTSGQETQYFGPGTRLLVL.

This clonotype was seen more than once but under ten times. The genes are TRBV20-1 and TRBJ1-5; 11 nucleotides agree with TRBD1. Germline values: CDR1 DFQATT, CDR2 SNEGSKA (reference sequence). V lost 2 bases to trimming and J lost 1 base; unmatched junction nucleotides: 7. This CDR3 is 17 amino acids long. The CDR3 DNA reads TGCAGTGCTAGAACCCGGGGGACAGGGGGGAGCAATCAGCCCCAGCATTTT. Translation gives CSARTRGTGGSNQPQHF.

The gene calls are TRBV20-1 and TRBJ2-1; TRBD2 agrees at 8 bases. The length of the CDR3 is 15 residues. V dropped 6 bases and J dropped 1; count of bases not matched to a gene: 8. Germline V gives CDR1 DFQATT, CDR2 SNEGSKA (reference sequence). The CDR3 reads CSAGPSGRSYNEQFF. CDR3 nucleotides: TGCAGTGCCGGACCTAGCGGGCGATCCTACAATGAGCAGTTCTTC.

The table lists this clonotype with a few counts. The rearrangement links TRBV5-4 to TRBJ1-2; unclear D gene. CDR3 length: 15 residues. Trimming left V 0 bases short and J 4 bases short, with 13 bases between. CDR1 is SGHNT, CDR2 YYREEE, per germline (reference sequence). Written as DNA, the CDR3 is TGTGCCAGCAGCTTGGACGGCTTGGGAACCTATGGCTACACCTTC. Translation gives CASSLDGLGTYGYTF.

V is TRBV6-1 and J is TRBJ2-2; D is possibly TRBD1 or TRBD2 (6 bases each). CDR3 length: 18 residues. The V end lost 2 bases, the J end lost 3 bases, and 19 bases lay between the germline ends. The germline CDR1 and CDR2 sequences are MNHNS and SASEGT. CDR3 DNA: TGTGCCAGCAGTGAAAGATTAGGGGGGCGAAGGGACACCGGGGAGCTGTTTTTT. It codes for CASSERLGGRRDTGELFF.

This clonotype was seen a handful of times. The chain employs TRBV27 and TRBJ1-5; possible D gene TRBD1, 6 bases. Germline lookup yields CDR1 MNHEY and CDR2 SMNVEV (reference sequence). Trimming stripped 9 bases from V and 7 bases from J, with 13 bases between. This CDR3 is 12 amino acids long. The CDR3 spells CASGGFSQPQHF. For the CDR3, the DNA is TGTGCCAGTGGGGGCTTCTCCCAGCCCCAGCATTTT.

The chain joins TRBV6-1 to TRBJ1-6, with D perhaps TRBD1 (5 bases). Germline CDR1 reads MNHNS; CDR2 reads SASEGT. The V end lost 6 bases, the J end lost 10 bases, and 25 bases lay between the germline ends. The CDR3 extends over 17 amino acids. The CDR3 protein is CASSVNRDLGAGSPLHF. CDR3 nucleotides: TGTGCCAGCAGCGTTAACCGGGACCTTGGGGCGGGGTCACCCCTCCACTTT.

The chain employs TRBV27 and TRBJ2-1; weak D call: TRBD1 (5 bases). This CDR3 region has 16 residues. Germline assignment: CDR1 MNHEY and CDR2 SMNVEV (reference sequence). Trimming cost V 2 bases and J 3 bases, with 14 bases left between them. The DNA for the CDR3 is TGTGCCAGCAGTTTACGGCAGGGCCTAAACTACAATGAGCAGTTCTTC. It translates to CASSLRQGLNYNEQFF.

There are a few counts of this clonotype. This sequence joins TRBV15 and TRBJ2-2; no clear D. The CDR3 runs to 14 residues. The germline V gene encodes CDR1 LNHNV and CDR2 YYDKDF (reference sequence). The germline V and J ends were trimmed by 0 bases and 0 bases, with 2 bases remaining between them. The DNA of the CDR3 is TGTGCCACCAGCAGAGATGCGAACACCGGGGAGCTGTTTTTT. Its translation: CATSRDANTGELFF.

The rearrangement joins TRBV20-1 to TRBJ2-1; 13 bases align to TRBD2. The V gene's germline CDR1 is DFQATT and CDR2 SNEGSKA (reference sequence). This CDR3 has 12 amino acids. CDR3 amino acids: CRLAGGPDEQFF. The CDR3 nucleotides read TGCAGACTAGCGGGAGGGCCCGATGAGCAGTTCTTC.

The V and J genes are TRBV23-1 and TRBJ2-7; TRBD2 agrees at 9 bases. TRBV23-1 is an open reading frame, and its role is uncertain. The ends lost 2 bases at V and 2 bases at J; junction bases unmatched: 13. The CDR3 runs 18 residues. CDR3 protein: CASSQPRILAGNTYEQYF. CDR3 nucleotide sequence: TGCGCCAGCAGTCAACCAAGAATCCTAGCGGGAAATACCTACGAGCAGTACTTC.

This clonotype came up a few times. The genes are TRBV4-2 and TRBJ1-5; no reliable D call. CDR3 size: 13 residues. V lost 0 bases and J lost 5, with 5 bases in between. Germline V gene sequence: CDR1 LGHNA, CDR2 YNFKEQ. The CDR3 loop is CASSQDPDQPQHF. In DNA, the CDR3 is TGTGCCAGCAGCCAAGATCCGGATCAGCCCCAGCATTTT.

This CDR3 reads CASSYDTKVYNEQFF. The CDR3 DNA is TGCGCCAGCAGCTACGACACAAAAGTCTACAATGAGCAGTTCTTC. This rearrangement joins TRBV4-1 to TRBJ2-1; no definite D call. The V gene's germline CDR1 is MGHRA and CDR2 YSYEKL. V lost 5 bases and J 3 bases, leaving 14 bases between the germline ends. This CDR3 has 15 residues.

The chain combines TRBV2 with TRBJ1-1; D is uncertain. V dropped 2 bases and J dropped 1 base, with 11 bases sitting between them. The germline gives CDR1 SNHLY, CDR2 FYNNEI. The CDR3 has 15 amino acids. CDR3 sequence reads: CASSESHSTNTEAFF. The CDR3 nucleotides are TGTGCCAGCAGTGAATCCCACAGCACGAACACTGAAGCTTTCTTT.

The CDR3 protein is CASSFAGRTDTQYF. The CDR3, as DNA: TGTGCCAGCAGCTTTGCGGGACGGACAGATACGCAGTATTTT. The chain joins TRBV5-4 to TRBJ2-3, with a weak D call TRBD2 (6 bases). Germline-derived CDR1 and CDR2 are SGHNT and YYREEE (reference sequence). The CDR3 is 14 amino acids. The ends were cut back, 2 bases at V and 3 bases at J, with 10 bases in the middle.

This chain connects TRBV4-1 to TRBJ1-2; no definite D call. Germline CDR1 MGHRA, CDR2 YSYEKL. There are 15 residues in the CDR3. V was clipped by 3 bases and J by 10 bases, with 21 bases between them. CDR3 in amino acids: CASSQAGRLGRVYTF. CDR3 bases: TGCGCCAGCAGCCAGGCCGGGCGGCTCGGCAGAGTCTACACCTTC.

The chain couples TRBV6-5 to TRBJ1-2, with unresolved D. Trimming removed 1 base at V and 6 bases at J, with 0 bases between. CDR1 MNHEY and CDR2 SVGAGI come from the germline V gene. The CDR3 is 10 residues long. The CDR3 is CASSYYGYTF. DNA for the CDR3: TGTGCCAGCAGTTACTATGGCTACACCTTC.

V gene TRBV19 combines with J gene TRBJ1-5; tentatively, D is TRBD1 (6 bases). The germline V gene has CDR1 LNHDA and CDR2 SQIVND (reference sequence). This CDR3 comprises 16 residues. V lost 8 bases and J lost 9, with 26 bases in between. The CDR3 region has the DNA TGTGCCAGTCGGGATGGTGGGGGGGCGGCCCACTGGCCCCAGCATTTT. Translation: CASRDGGGAAHWPQHF.

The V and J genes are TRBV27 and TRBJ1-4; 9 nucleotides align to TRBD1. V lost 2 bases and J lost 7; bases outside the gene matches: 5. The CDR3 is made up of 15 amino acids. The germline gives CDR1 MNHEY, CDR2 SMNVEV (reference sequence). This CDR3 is CASSLGTGLGEKLFF. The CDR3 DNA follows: TGTGCCAGCAGTTTAGGGACAGGGTTAGGTGAAAAACTGTTTTTT.

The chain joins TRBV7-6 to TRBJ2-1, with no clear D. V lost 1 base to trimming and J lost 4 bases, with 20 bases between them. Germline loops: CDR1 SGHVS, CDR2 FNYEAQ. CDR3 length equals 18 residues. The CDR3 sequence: CASSLVVARTSNYNEQFF. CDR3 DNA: TGTGCCAGCAGCTTAGTTGTGGCTAGAACAAGTAATTACAATGAGCAGTTCTTC.

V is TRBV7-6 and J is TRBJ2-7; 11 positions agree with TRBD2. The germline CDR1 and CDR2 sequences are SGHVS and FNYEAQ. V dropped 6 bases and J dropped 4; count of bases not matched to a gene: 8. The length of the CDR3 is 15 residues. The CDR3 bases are TGTGCCAGCAGACAAACACTAGCGGGGGCGTACGAGCAGTACTTC. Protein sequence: CASRQTLAGAYEQYF. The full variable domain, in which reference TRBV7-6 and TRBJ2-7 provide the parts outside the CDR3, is GAGVSQSPRYKVTKRGQDVALRCDPISGHVSLYWYRQALGQGPEFLTYFNYEAQQDKSGLPNDRFSAERPEGSISTLTIQRTEQRDSAMYRCASRQTLAGAYEQYFGPGTRLTVT.

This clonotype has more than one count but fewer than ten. CDR3 sequence: CASSDSHANTEAFF. CDR3 DNA: TGTGCCAGTTCAGACTCCCACGCAAACACTGAAGCTTTCTTT. The chain joins TRBV19 to TRBJ1-1; D remains unclear. The CDR3 contains 14 residues. V lost 8 bases, J lost 2 bases, and 15 bases lay in between. Germline lookup yields CDR1 LNHDA and CDR2 SQIVND (reference sequence).

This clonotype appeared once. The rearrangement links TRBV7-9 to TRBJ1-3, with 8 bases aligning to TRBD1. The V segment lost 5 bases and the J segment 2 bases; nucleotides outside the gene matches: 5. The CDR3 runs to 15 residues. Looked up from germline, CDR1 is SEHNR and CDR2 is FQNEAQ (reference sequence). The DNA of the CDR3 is TGTGCCAGCAGCCCGGACAGGGTCCCTGGAAACACCATATATTTT. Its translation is CASSPDRVPGNTIYF.

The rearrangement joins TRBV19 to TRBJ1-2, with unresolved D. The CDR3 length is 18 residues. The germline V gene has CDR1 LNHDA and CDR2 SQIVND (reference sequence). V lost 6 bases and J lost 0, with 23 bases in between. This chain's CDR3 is CASSPWLTDTISNYGYTF. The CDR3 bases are TGTGCCAGTAGCCCTTGGCTTACAGACACCATTTCTAACTATGGCTACACCTTC. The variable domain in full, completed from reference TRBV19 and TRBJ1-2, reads DGGITQSPKYLFRKEGQNVTLSCEQNLNHDAMYWYRQDPGQGLRLIYYSQIVNDFQKGDIAEGYSVSREKKESFPLTVTSAQKNPTAFYLCASSPWLTDTISNYGYTFGSGTRLTVV.

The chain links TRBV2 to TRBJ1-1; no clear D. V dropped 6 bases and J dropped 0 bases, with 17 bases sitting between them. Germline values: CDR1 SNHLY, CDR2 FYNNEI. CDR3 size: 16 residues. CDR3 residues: CASRDPGNVMNTEAFF. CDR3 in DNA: TGTGCCAGCAGGGACCCCGGCAACGTCATGAACACTGAAGCTTTCTTT. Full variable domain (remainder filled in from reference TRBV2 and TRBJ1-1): EPEVTQTPSHQVTQMGQEVILRCVPISNHLYFYWYRQILGQKVEFLVSFYNNEISEKSEIFDDQFSVERPDGSNFTLKIRSTKLEDSAMYFCASRDPGNVMNTEAFFGQGTRLTVV.

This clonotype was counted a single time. DNA for the CDR3: TGTGCCAGTAGATTTTCCTGGACAGCAAACTATGGCTACACCTTC. Residues: CASRFSWTANYGYTF. This chain uses TRBV19 with TRBJ1-2; a weak D match, TRBD1 (6 bases). CDR1 and CDR2 (germline): LNHDA, SQIVND (reference sequence). The CDR3 loop spans 15 amino acids. Trimming stripped 6 bases from V and 2 bases from J, with 16 bases between.